This TCR beta chain comes out of a study of blood T cell repertoires in COVID-19. Study at large: COVID-19 samples collected from the United States, Italy and Spain covered acute and convalescent phases.

Study processing details: The assay estimated nucleated cells by amplifying reference gene primers. Libraries were prepared by immunoSEQ multiplex PCR; TCRdb keeps only in-frame clonotypes and omits some of them. V and J calls and clone size come straight from that table; D and trimming were deduced from the DNA. The sample carries 150,000 or so clones, 85% to 90% recorded once. This CDR3 has 16 residues. V lost 1 base to trimming and J lost 0 bases; unmatched junction nucleotides: 6. The germline V gene has CDR1 SGHRS and CDR2 YFSETQ. The gene calls are TRBV5-1 and TRBJ1-1, with 7 bases lining up with TRBD1. Sequencing was carried out using peripheral blood. The receptor comes from a woman in her 70s with acute or convalescent COVID-19. Here the CDR3 DNA reads TGCGCCAGCAGCTTGACGGAGGGGGCTATGAACACTGAAGCTTTCTTT. This translates into CASSLTEGAMNTEAFF.